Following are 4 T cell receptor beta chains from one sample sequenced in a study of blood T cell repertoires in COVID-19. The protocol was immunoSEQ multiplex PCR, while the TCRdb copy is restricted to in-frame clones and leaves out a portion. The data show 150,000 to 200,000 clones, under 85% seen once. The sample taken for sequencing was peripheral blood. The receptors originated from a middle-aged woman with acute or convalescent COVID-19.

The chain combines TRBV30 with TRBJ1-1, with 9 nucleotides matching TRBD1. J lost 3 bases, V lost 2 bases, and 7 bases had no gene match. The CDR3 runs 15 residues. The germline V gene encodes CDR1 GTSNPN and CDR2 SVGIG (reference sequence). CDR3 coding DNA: TGTGCCTGGAGTAGCAGGGACAGGGTGTACACTGAAGCTTTCTTT. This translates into CAWSSRDRVYTEAFF.

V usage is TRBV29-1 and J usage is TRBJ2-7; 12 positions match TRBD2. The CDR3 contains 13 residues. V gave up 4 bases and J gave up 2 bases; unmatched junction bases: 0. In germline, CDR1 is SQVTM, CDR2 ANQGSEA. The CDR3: CSVGTSGTYEQYF. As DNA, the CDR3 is TGCAGCGTTGGGACTAGCGGGACCTACGAGCAGTACTTC.

The CDR3 bases are TGTGCCAGCAGCTCGACTAGCGGGATACTCCCCCATGAGCAGTTCTTC. It codes for CASSSTSGILPHEQFF. The rearrangement joins TRBV5-6 to TRBJ2-1, with TRBD2 matching 11 bases. The CDR3 runs 16 residues. V shed 3 bases, J shed 8 bases, and the junction held 10 bases outside the gene matches. The V gene's germline CDR1 is SGHDT and CDR2 YYEEEE.

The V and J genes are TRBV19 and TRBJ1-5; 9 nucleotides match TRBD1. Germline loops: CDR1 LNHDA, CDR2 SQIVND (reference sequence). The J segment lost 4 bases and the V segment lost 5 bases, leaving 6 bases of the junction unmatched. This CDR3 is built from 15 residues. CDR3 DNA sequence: TGTGCCAGTAGTGACAGGGGGGGGGTGAATCAGCCCCAGCATTTT. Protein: CASSDRGGVNQPQHF.